This T cell receptor beta chain was recorded in a study of Graves' ophthalmopathy and Graves' hyperthyroidism (dated by TCRdb to 2016 to 2019). A note on the overall study: Peripheral blood was collected at initial diagnosis, prior to any treatment. For training and testing, the 100 or so patients in the discovery cohort were randomly divided in a 7:3 ratio. To tell Graves' ophthalmopathy apart from Graves' hyperthyroidism, and to predict which patients would progress to ophthalmopathy, the study relied on TCR beta repertoire signatures. In total, approximately 130 blood samples were TCR-sequenced: fewer than 50 ophthalmopathy, some 75 hyperthyroidism and about 17 hyperthyroidism-to-ophthalmopathy patients. Following sampling, methimazole starting at 30 mg daily was administered to hyperthyroidism patients, and high-dose intravenous methylprednisolone was administered to ophthalmopathy patients. For independent validation, a separate cohort was made up of 18 to 20 hyperthyroidism patients plus 17 patients who later progressed from hyperthyroidism to ophthalmopathy. To explore V-J signatures that separate ophthalmopathy from hyperthyroidism, a discovery set of 95 to 100 patients was enrolled, consisting of 40 to 45 with ophthalmopathy and about 60 with stable hyperthyroidism. In about six hyperthyroidism patients, the T-cell repertoires found in thyroid tissue were compared with those found in blood.

For repertoire sequencing, TCR beta CDR3 regions were amplified from RNA transcripts. A first-round RT-PCR used HTBI primers with the Qiagen OneStep RT-PCR kit, followed by a second-round multiplex PCR, size selection and purification. Libraries were sequenced paired-end with 100 bp reads on an Illumina HiSeq2000. Regarding the original processing steps: SOAPnuke was used for read processing, and reads with adapters, uncalled bases, a mean Phred below 15, or no exact constant-primer or identifier match were discarded. COPE v1.2.5 was used to merge high-quality paired reads. Each unique nucleotide sequence was treated as a clonotype, and MiTCR v1.1 was used to align the clonotypes to the IMGT TRB V, D and J references. The analysis was limited to V-J combinations with a frequency above 0.0001, which together covered approximately 99% of the repertoires. For each V-J combination, a TCR clonal expansion and chaos score was defined as F50 clonal expansion divided by the chaos observed in the TCRdist matrix. Welch's t-statistics and random forest were used to reduce features to about 14 V-J combinations, which were fed into a naive Bayes classifier. Thyroid-blood repertoire similarity was quantified with the Morisita-Horn index. The public reads were reprocessed in TCRdb via fastp at Q25 and MiXCR, keeping in-frame beta chains. Rows merge per CDR3 protein into single entries with the most common DNA and genes. TCRdb's processing, not the study's, gives the V and J calls here. Here the sample has about 620,000 distinct CDR3 sequences; about a fifth occur a single time. The ten most abundant clones make up around 6.5% of the sample.

This clonotype appeared a few times. Which antigen it targets is not known. No base qualities exist here, and no much larger clone lies one base off it. Relative to germline, V is missing 2 bases and J is missing 4 bases, with 8 bases of the junction outside any gene match. Including cysteine and phenylalanine, the CDR3 has 16 amino acids. Just CDR3 DNA is preserved here, 48 bases in frame from base 1. CDR1 is given as MNHEY and CDR2 as SVGAGI, both from the germline V gene. Hyperthyroidism was defined as stable when no progression to ophthalmopathy occurred within 18 months of follow-up. Hyperthyroidism patients were newly diagnosed, were aged 18 to 65 years, and had a disease duration under 2 months. Patients were excluded if they had other autoimmune diseases, uncontrolled infections, pregnancy or lactation. Diagnosis was based on clinical symptoms, serum thyroxine, TRAb, thyroid ultrasound and orbital computed tomography. Using Ficoll-Paque density gradient centrifugation, PBMCs were isolated from 10 ml of fresh peripheral blood. Total RNA was extracted with Trizol reagent and quality-checked on an Agilent 2100 Bioanalyzer.

Points the paper makes about the study in general: Most expanded thyroid clonotypes with frequency above 0.001 were also detected in blood, suggesting blood repertoires may reflect the thyroid immune response. Sample size was not statistically predetermined, and group allocation was not concealed from the investigators. In cross-validation, the 13-signature model distinguished ophthalmopathy from stable hyperthyroidism with roughly 90% sensitivity and 81% to 83% specificity, and in the test set the corresponding values were about 80% and 75%. In validation, the model predicted ophthalmopathy progression with about 71% sensitivity and roughly 78% specificity; roughly 12 predicted patients were CT-confirmed with GO in a median of approximately 6.5 months.

The rearrangement joined TRBV6-5 to TRBJ1-3; 7 bases in the middle match TRBD1. This TCR was recovered from a woman between 18 and 29 years old with stable Graves' hyperthyroidism. Some clones in this sample may be carry-over from other donors' samples. Donor details come from another sample of the same person, matched by shared clones. Sequenced: peripheral blood. The DNA is TGTGCCAGCAGTTACACTCCGAGGACAGGAGGAAACACCATATATTTT. It translates to CASSYTPRTGGNTIYF.